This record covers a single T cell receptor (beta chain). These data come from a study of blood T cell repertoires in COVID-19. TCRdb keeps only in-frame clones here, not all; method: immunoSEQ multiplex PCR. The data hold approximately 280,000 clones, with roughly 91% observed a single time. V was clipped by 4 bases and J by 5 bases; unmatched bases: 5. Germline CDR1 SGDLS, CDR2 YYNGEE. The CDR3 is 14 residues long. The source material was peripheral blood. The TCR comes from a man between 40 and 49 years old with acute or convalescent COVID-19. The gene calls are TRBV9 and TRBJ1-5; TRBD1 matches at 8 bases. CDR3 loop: CASSFTGGDQPQHF. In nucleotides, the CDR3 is TGTGCCAGCAGCTTCACAGGGGGGGATCAGCCCCAGCATTTT.